This T cell receptor beta chain was captured by sequencing in a study of cytomegalovirus exposure and HLA in healthy donors. Study-wide results and limits: CMV serostatus alone was available as immune exposure information. Most TCR sequences were uncommon, yet certain public TCRs appeared in many donors. In a later analysis, approximately 15,000 TCR beta sequences were associated with HLA alleles at 0.05 false discovery rate. Earlier analysis looked at TCR beta V segments, and most were productive about 90% or about 30% of the time.

Primers: 60 Vbeta forward and 13 Jbeta reverse. Repertoires were generated with immunoSEQ multiplex PCR, while TCRdb's copy carries only in-frame clones and drops some. In the table there are about 190,000 clones, approximately 80% of which are singletons. From germline, CDR1 is SNHLY and CDR2 FYNNEI. With 4 bases removed from V and 0 bases from J, the gap between germline ends came to 10 bases. The CDR3 runs 15 residues. As to this clone: No antigen is known for it.

Sequenced material: PBMCs. The gene calls are TRBV2 and TRBJ1-5; D call uncertain. This TCR came from a woman aged 25 to 39 in good health and CMV-seropositive. CDR3 in amino acids: CASSGKQVSNQPQHF. The DNA of the CDR3 is TGTGCCAGCAGTGGAAAGCAGGTTAGCAATCAGCCCCAGCATTTT.